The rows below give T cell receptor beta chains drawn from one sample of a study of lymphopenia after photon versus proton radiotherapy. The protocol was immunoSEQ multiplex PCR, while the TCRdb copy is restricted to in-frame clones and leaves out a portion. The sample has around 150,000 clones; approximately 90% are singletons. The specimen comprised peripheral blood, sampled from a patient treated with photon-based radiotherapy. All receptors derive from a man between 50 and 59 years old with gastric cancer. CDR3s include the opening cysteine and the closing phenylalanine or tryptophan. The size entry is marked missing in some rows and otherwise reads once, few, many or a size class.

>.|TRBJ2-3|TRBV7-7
CASSPDRQDTQYF
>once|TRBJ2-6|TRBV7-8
CASSLDRPLSGANVLTF
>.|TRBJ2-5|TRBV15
CATSSSSGRAAETQYF
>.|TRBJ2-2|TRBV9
CASSVVPNTGELFF
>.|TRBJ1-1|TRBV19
CASSNRGQLTEAFF
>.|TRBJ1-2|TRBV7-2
CASSLAGQAMNYGYTF
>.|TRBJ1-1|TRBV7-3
CASSSNHGYTEAFF
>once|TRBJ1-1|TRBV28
CASSLKGGANTEAFF
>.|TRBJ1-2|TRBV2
CASSVETGKDYGYTF
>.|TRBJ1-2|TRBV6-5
CASSGRDRDNYGYTF
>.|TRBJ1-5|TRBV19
CASSALQGSGSNQPQHF
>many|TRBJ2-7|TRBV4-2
CASSPSGTSTYEQYF
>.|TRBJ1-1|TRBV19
CASSPPRGAWNTEAFF
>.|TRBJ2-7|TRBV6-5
CASKRRGLAGEECF
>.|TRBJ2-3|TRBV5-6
CASSYGLPTSTDTQYF
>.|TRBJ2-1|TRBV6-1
CASSEAPGGRGGKQFF
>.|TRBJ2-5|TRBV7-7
CASSAGQGPKETQYF
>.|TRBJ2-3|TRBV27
CASRPRWRVLADTQYF
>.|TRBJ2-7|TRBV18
CASSLSRDEQYF
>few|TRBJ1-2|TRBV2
CASSASGTGGYTF
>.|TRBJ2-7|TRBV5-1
CASSLRHLGDEQYF
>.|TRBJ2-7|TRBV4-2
CASSHALAGGEQYF
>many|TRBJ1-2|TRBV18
CASSPDRVPSYGYTF
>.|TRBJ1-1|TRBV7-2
CASSFRVGTGGGMNTEAFF
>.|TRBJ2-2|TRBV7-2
CASGDWTVANTGELFF
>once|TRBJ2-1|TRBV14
CASSQRAGSISYNEQFF
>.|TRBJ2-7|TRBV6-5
CASSRSGMNYEQYF
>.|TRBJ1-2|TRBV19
CASSWGNYGYTF